This is a list of T cell receptor beta chains from one sample in a study of post-analysis software for immune sequencing data. TCRdb re-derived calls from the PCR reads in MiXCR, one entry per CDR3 protein. The table includes approximately 630,000 distinct CDR3 sequences, approximately 59% detected once. The sample consisted of blood. These receptors all stem from a girl aged 2 to 9 with multiple sclerosis. The conserved cysteine and the conserved F or W are not part of the CDR3 here. Each record gives: V gene, J gene, CDR3 protein.

v_call: TRBV4-1
j_call: TRBJ1-5
cdr3_aa: ASSHLEGTQPQH

v_call: TRBV27
j_call: TRBJ2-5
cdr3_aa: ASSPNGARETQY

v_call: TRBV5-1
j_call: TRBJ1-1
cdr3_aa: ASSSQGRNTEAF

v_call: TRBV6-1
j_call: TRBJ1-6
cdr3_aa: ASSEADPRWDNSPLH

v_call: TRBV29-1
j_call: TRBJ2-7
cdr3_aa: SVDLLADGVYEQY

v_call: TRBV20-1
j_call: TRBJ2-1
cdr3_aa: SARATSWYNEQF

v_call: TRBV28
j_call: TRBJ2-7
cdr3_aa: ASSPRGTGSYEQY

v_call: TRBV7-2
j_call: TRBJ2-1
cdr3_aa: ASSLSGQGNNEQF

v_call: TRBV7-8
j_call: -
cdr3_aa: ASSSGSLAGETQY

v_call: TRBV5-1
j_call: TRBJ2-7
cdr3_aa: ASSLGARTGSEQY

v_call: TRBV7-6
j_call: TRBJ2-5
cdr3_aa: ASSSPPGETQY

v_call: TRBV11-2
j_call: TRBJ2-1
cdr3_aa: ASSLDLAGGPVNEQF

v_call: TRBV6-5
j_call: TRBJ2-1
cdr3_aa: ATMTSGGIYNEQF

v_call: TRBV20-1
j_call: TRBJ2-3
cdr3_aa: SAREVGGGDTQY

v_call: TRBV30
j_call: TRBJ1-2
cdr3_aa: AWTGVKDGYT

v_call: TRBV6-5
j_call: TRBJ2-5
cdr3_aa: ASSYSSGGGGGETQY

v_call: TRBV3-1
j_call: TRBJ2-7
cdr3_aa: ASSQLGTASGEQY

v_call: TRBV7-2
j_call: TRBJ2-3
cdr3_aa: ASRPRVTGTDTQY

v_call: TRBV10-3
j_call: TRBJ1-1
cdr3_aa: AISPARTNTEAF

v_call: TRBV3-1
j_call: TRBJ2-1
cdr3_aa: ASSQGTSGRPNEQF

v_call: TRBV19
j_call: -
cdr3_aa: ASSKGNTYEQY

v_call: TRBV20-1
j_call: TRBJ2-3
cdr3_aa: SATSPAGGFSSTDTQY

v_call: TRBV20-1
j_call: TRBJ2-1
cdr3_aa: SANRGAGVDEQF

v_call: TRBV12-3/TRBV12-4
j_call: TRBJ2-3
cdr3_aa: ASRRTFNSTDTQY

v_call: TRBV5-6
j_call: TRBJ2-7
cdr3_aa: ASSLVEWTSDEQY

v_call: TRBV4-2
j_call: TRBJ2-3
cdr3_aa: ASSPTSGGAADTQY

v_call: TRBV11-2
j_call: TRBJ2-1
cdr3_aa: ASSLEGRERFYNEQF

v_call: TRBV7-8
j_call: TRBJ1-2
cdr3_aa: ASTRENYGYT

v_call: TRBV20-1
j_call: TRBJ2-1
cdr3_aa: SAKEFLGIYNEQF

v_call: TRBV20-1
j_call: TRBJ2-1
cdr3_aa: SASQYQPYNEQF

v_call: TRBV5-1
j_call: TRBJ1-1
cdr3_aa: ASSQGTGESMNTEAF

v_call: TRBV27
j_call: TRBJ1-1
cdr3_aa: ASSFRGMNTEAF

v_call: TRBV28
j_call: TRBJ2-7
cdr3_aa: ASSYRGTPYEQY

v_call: TRBV4-3
j_call: TRBJ1-5
cdr3_aa: ASSQDLGADQPQH

v_call: TRBV6-1
j_call: TRBJ2-1
cdr3_aa: ATVGLEDYNEQF

v_call: TRBV20-1
j_call: TRBJ2-7
cdr3_aa: SAYSGRAWYEQY

v_call: TRBV5-5
j_call: TRBJ1-4
cdr3_aa: ASSRSRPGEKLF

v_call: TRBV24-1
j_call: TRBJ1-2
cdr3_aa: ATSPGVGYT

v_call: TRBV18
j_call: TRBJ1-5
cdr3_aa: ASSPTGAANQPQH

v_call: TRBV7-9
j_call: TRBJ1-4
cdr3_aa: ASSLGHEKLF

v_call: TRBV7-2
j_call: TRBJ2-7
cdr3_aa: ASRGAGYEQY

v_call: TRBV29-1
j_call: TRBJ1-2
cdr3_aa: SVVEYGYGYT

v_call: TRBV7-2
j_call: TRBJ1-5
cdr3_aa: ASSLLEASGQPQH

v_call: TRBV7-2
j_call: TRBJ2-3
cdr3_aa: ASSLGKRLTDTQY

v_call: TRBV11-2
j_call: TRBJ1-1
cdr3_aa: ATQRGAGTEAF